These T cell receptor beta chains were read from a single sample in a study of spatial heterogeneity in lung cancer. TCRdb reprocessed the 5' RACE reads via MiXCR and lists one record per CDR3 protein. The repertoire consists of about 5,100 distinct CDR3 sequences, with around 7.8% occurring once and the leading ten covering 15% to 20%. The sequenced sample was lung tumor tissue, obtained at surgery. The receptors originated from a female donor with early-stage non-small cell lung cancer. Each CDR3 is given with its conserved first and last residue. A D gene is named only where the DNA matches it firmly. Size tells how often a clone was seen (once, few, many) or the class of an expanded clone, and some rows leave it out.

>TRBJ2-5|.|TRBD1|TRBV10-3
CAISGGQGETQYF
TGTGCCATCAGTGGAGGACAGGGGGAGACCCAGTACTTC
>TRBJ2-3|many|.|TRBV7-2
CASSSDRGMDTQYF
TGTGCCAGCAGCTCTGATAGGGGAATGGATACGCAGTATTTT
>TRBJ2-3|many|.|TRBV29-1
CSVRGGDRRLFSTDTQYF
TGCAGCGTACGTGGCGGAGACAGGCGTTTGTTTTCCACAGATACGCAGTATTTT
>TRBJ1-1|few|.|TRBV3-1
CASSQEFFWESTEAFF
TGTGCCAGCAGCCAAGAATTTTTTTGGGAGAGCACTGAAGCTTTCTTT
>TRBJ2-1|medium-sized|.|TRBV29-1
CSVRRGPSYNEQFF
TGCAGCGTTCGGCGGGGGCCGTCCTACAATGAGCAGTTCTTC
>TRBJ2-1|many|TRBD1|TRBV29-1
CSARSGGSYNEQFF
TGCAGCGCCCGGTCAGGGGGCTCCTACAATGAGCAGTTCTTC
>TRBJ1-1|many|.|TRBV15
CATSFQDRSETHEAFF
TGTGCCACCAGCTTCCAGGACAGATCCGAAACACATGAAGCTTTCTTT
>TRBJ1-1|many|.|TRBV18
CASSPGRAEAFF
TGTGCCAGCTCACCAGGGAGGGCTGAAGCTTTCTTT
>TRBJ2-1|.|.|TRBV6-2/TRBV6-3
CASRGTYNEQFF
TGTGCCAGCCGTGGGACCTACAATGAGCAGTTCTTC
>TRBJ2-7|large|TRBD1|TRBV27
CASSEWGTGGREQYF
TGTGCCAGCAGTGAATGGGGGACAGGGGGCAGGGAGCAGTACTTC
>TRBJ2-5|medium-sized|.|TRBV4-2
CASSNEGGTQYF
TGTGCCAGCAGCAACGAGGGGGGGACCCAGTACTTC
>TRBJ1-5|many|.|TRBV7-8
CASSLGSTSNQPQHF
TGTGCCAGCAGCTTAGGGTCTACTAGCAATCAGCCCCAGCATTTT
>TRBJ1-4|large|.|TRBV10-3
CAISDVGAFNEKLFF
TGTGCCATCAGTGATGTCGGGGCCTTTAATGAAAAACTGTTTTTT
>TRBJ1-4|few|TRBD1|TRBV27
CASRKSRQGDNEKLFF
TGTGCCAGCAGAAAAAGTCGACAGGGTGATAATGAAAAACTGTTTTTT
>TRBJ1-1|medium-sized|TRBD1|TRBV9
CASSAHRGTEAFF
TGTGCCAGCAGCGCTCACAGGGGAACTGAAGCTTTCTTT
>TRBJ1-2|few|.|TRBV6-2/TRBV6-3
CASRTGPNYGYTF
TGTGCCAGCAGGACCGGGCCGAACTATGGCTACACCTTC
>TRBJ1-1|.|.|TRBV5-1
CASSLEGRPNTEAFF
TGCGCCAGCAGCTTGGAAGGGAGACCGAACACTGAAGCTTTCTTT
>TRBJ2-7|many|TRBD2|TRBV27
CASSLSRVLAGVGNEQYF
TGTGCCAGCAGTTTATCTAGGGTCCTAGCGGGAGTTGGCAACGAGCAGTACTTC
>TRBJ2-7|many|.|TRBV7-2
CASSLGPLGGANFYEQYF
TGTGCCAGCAGCTTAGGTCCCCTTGGCGGGGCGAATTTCTACGAGCAGTACTTC
>TRBJ2-7|few|TRBD2|TRBV3-1
CASSQRRGGMYEQYF
TGTGCCAGCAGCCAAAGGCGCGGGGGGATGTACGAGCAGTACTTC
>TRBJ2-3|medium-sized|TRBD1|TRBV12-3/TRBV12-4
CASRQGQGGTDTQYF
TGTGCCAGCAGGCAGGGACAGGGAGGCACAGATACGCAGTATTTT
>TRBJ2-6|medium-sized|TRBD1|TRBV6-6
CASLPDREGGANVLTF
TGTGCCAGCCTCCCCGACAGGGAAGGTGGGGCCAACGTCCTGACTTTC
>TRBJ1-5|.|.|TRBV6-2/TRBV6-3
CASTPGTPLQPQHF
TGTGCCAGCACCCCCGGGACACCTCTTCAGCCCCAGCATTTT
>TRBJ2-3|medium-sized|TRBD2|TRBV6-6
CASRTSGVTDTQYF
TGTGCCAGCAGAACCAGCGGGGTCACAGATACGCAGTATTTT
>TRBJ1-2|.|.|TRBV7-2
CASSLLAGEVDGYTF
TGTGCCAGCAGCTTACTCGCAGGGGAAGTAGATGGCTACACCTTC